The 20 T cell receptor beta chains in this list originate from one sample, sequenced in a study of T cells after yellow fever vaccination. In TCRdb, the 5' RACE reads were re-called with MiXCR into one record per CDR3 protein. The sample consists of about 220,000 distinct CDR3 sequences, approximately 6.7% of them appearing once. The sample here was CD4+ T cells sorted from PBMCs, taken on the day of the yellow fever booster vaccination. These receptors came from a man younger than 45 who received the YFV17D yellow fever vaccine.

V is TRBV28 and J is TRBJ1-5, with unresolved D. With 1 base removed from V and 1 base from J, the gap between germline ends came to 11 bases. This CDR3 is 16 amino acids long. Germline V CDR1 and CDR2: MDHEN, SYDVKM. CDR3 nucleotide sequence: TGTGCCAGCAGTTTATCTGGGGAGGGAAGCAATCAGCCCCAGCATTTT. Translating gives CASSLSGEGSNQPQHF.

The CDR3 region is CASSFGTLGASPLHF. DNA of the CDR3: TGTGCCAGCAGTTTCGGGACCCTTGGGGCTTCACCCCTCCACTTT. J is TRBJ1-6 and V is TRBV12-3 or TRBV12-4; maybe TRBD1 (5 bases). The CDR3 length is 15 residues. V lost 3 bases to trimming and J lost 9 bases, with 15 bases between them.

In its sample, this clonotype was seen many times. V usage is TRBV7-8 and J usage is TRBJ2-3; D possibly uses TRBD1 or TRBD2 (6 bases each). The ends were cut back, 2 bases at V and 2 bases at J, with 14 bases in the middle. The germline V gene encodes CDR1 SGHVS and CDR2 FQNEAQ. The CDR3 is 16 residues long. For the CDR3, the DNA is TGTGCCAGCAGCTTAACCCTTGCGGGACACACAGATACGCAGTATTTT. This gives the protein CASSLTLAGHTDTQYF.

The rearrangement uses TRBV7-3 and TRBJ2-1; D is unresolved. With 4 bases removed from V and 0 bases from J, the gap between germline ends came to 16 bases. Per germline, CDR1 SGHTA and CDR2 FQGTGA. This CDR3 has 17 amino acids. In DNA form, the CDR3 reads TGTGCCAGCAGCTACCGCGTGGCGGCGAACTCCTACAATGAGCAGTTCTTC. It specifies CASSYRVAANSYNEQFF.

The CDR3 loop is CASSPVRGRTYEQYF. CDR3 DNA sequence: TGTGCCAGCAGCCCGGTCCGGGGTCGAACCTACGAGCAGTACTTC. The chain uses TRBV7-6 and TRBJ2-7; a weak D match, TRBD2 (5 bases). The CDR3 extends over 15 amino acids. CDR1 is SGHVS and CDR2 is FNYEAQ in the germline V gene. V dropped 5 bases and J dropped 2 bases, with 16 bases sitting between them.

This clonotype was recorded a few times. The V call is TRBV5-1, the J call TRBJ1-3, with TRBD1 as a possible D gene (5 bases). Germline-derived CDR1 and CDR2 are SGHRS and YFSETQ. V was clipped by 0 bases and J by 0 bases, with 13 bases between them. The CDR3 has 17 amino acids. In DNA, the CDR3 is TGCGCCAGCAGCTTGGGCTATGACAGAAGCTCTGGAAACACCATATATTTT. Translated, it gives CASSLGYDRSSGNTIYF.

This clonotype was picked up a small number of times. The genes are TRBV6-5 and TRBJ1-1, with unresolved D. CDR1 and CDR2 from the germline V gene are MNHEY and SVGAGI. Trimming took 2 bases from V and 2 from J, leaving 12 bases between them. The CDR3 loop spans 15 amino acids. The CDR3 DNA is TGTGCCAGCAGTTACCGGGCAGGTCCTAACACTGAAGCTTTCTTT. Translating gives CASSYRAGPNTEAFF.

CDR3 DNA: TGTGCCAGCAGCCTGATTTTGGGCTCTGAAGCTTTCTTT. It encodes CASSLILGSEAFF. The rearrangement uses TRBV3-1 and TRBJ1-1; D unclear. Deletions cut 4 bases from V and 6 bases from J, with 12 bases between. Germline loops: CDR1 LGHDT, CDR2 YNNKEL (reference sequence). The CDR3 extends over 13 amino acids.

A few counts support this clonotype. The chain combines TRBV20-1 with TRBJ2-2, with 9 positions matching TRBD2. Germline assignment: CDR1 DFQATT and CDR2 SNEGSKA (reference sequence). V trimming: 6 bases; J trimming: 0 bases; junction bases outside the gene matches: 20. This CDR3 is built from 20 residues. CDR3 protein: CSAPLWGSSGTSPNTGELFF. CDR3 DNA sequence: TGCAGTGCCCCCCTTTGGGGTTCTAGCGGGACCTCCCCGAACACCGGGGAGCTGTTTTTT.

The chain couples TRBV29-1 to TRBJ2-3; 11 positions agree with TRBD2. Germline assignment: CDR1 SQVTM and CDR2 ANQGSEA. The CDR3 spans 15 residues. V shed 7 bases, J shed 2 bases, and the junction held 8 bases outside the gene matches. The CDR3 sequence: CSASPLAGVTDTQYF. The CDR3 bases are TGCAGCGCCTCCCCACTAGCGGGAGTCACAGATACGCAGTATTTT.

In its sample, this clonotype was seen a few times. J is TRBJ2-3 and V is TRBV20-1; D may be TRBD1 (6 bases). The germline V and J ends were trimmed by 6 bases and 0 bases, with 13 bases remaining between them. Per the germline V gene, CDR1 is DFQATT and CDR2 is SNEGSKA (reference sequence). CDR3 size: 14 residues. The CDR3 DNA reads TGCAGTGCCTCCGGGACACTAAGCACAGATACGCAGTATTTT. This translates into CSASGTLSTDTQYF.

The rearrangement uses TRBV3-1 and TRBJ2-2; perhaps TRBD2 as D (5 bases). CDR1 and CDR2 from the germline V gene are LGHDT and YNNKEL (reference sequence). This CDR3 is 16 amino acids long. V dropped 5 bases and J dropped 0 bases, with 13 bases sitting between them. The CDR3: CASSSSELANTGELFF. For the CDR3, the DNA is TGTGCCAGCAGCTCCTCCGAACTAGCGAACACCGGGGAGCTGTTTTTT.

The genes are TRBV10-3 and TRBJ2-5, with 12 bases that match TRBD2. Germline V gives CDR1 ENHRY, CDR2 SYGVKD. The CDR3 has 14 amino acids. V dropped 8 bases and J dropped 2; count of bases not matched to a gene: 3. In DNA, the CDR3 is TGTGCCATCGGACTAGCGGGGACTCAAGAGACCCAGTACTTC. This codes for CAIGLAGTQETQYF.

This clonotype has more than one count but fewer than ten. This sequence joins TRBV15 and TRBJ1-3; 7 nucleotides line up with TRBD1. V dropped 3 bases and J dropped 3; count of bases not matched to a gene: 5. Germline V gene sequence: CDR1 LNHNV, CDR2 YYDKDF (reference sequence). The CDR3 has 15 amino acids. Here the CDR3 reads CATSRETGVGNTIYF. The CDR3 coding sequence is TGTGCCACCAGCAGGGAAACAGGGGTTGGAAACACCATATATTTT.

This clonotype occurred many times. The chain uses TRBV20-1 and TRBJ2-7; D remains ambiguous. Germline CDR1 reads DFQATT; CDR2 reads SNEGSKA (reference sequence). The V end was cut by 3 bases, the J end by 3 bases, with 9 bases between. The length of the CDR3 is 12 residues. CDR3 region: CSASGQDYEQYF. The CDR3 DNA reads TGCAGTGCTAGTGGTCAGGACTACGAGCAGTACTTC.

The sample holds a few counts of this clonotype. CDR3: CSARDPQGAEQFF. Here the CDR3 DNA reads TGCAGTGCTAGAGATCCCCAGGGCGCTGAGCAGTTCTTC. The V and J genes are TRBV20-1 and TRBJ2-1; D possibly corresponds to TRBD1 (5 bases). The CDR3 length is 13 residues. Germline loops: CDR1 DFQATT, CDR2 SNEGSKA (reference sequence). V lost 0 bases and J lost 9, with 12 bases in between.

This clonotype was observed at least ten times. For the CDR3, the DNA is TGTGCCAGCAGCCGGGGACAGCAAGAGACCCAGTACTTC. Its protein product is CASSRGQQETQYF. The rearrangement joins TRBV7-2 to TRBJ2-5; 7 nucleotides agree with TRBD1. This CDR3 is built from 13 residues. V shed 5 bases and J 2 bases; nucleotides not matched to a gene: 2. Germline V gene lookup returns CDR1 SGHTA and CDR2 FQGNSA. Drawing the rest from reference TRBV7-2 and TRBJ2-5, the complete variable domain is GAGVSQSPSNKVTEKGKDVELRCDPISGHTALYWYRQSLGQGLEFLIYFQGNSAPDKSGLPSDRFSAERTGGSVSTLTIQRTQQEDSAVYLCASSRGQQETQYFGPGTRLLVL.

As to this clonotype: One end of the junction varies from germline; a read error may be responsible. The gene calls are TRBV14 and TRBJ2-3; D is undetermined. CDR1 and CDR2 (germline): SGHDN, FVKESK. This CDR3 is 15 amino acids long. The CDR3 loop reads CTSSQDVARKDTQYF. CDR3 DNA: TGTACCAGCAGCCAAGATGTGGCTAGAAAAGATACGCAGTATTTT.

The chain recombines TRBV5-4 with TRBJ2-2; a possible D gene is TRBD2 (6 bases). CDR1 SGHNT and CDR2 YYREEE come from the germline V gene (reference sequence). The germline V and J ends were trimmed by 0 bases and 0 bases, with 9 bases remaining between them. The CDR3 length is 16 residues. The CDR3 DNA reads TGTGCCAGCAGCTTGGCCCGGGGGACGAACACCGGGGAGCTGTTTTTT. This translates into CASSLARGTNTGELFF.

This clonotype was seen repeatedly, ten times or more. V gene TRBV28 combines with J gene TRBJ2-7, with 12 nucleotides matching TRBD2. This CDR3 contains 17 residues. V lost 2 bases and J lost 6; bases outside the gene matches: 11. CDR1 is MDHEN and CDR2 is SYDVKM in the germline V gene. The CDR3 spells CASSLTSGASGRVEQYF. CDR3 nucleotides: TGTGCCAGCAGTTTAACCTCGGGGGCTAGCGGGAGGGTCGAGCAGTACTTC.